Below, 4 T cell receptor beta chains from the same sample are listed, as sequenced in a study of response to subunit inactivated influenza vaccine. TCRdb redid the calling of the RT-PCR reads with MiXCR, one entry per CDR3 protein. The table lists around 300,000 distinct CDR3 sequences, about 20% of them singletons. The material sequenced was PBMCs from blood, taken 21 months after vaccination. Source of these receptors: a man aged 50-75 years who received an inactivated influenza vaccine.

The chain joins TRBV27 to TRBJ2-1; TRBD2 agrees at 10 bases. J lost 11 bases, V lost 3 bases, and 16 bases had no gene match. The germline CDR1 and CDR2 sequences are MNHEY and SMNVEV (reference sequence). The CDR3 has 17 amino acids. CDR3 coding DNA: TGTGCCAGCAGTTTGAACTCCTGGACTAGCGGTGATCTTAAGCAGTTCTTC. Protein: CASSLNSWTSGDLKQFF.

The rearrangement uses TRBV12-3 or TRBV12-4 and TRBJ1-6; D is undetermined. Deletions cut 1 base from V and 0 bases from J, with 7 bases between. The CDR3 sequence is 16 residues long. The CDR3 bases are TGTGCCAGCAGTTTAGGCCAGAGCTCCTATAATTCACCCCTCCACTTT. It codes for CASSLGQSSYNSPLHF.

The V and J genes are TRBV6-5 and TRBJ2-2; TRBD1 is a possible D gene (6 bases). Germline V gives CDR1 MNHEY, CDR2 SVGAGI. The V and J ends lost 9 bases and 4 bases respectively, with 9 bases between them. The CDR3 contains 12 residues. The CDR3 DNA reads TGTGCCAGTAGGGGGATCACCGGGGAGCTGTTTTTT. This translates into CASRGITGELFF.

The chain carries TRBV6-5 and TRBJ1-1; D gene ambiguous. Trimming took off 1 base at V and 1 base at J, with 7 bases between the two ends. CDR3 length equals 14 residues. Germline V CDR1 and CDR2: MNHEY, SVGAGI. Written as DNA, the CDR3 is TGTGCCAGCAGTTACTACTCAGAGAACACTGAAGCTTTCTTT. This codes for CASSYYSENTEAFF.